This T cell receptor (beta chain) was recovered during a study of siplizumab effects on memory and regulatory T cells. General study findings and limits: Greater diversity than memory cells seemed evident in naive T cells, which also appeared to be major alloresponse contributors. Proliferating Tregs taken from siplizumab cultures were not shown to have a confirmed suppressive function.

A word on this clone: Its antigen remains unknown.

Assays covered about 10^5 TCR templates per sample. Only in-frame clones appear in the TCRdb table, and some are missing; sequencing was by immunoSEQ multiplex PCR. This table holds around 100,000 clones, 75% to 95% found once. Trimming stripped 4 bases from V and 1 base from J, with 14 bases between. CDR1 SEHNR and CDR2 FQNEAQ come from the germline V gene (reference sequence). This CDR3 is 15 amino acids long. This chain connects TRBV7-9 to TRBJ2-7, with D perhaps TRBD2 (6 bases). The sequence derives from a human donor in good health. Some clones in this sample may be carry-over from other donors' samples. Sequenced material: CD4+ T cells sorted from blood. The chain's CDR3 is CASSSYSGVSYEQYF. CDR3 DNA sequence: TGTGCCAGCAGCTCCTATTCGGGGGTGTCCTACGAGCAGTACTTC.